These T cell receptor beta chains were read from a single sample in a study of blood T cells in healthy people across ages. TCRdb analysed the 5' RACE reads with MiXCR anew, one entry per CDR3 protein. The sample has approximately 2,000,000 distinct CDR3 sequences, about 39% seen once; the top ten hold around 23%. The specimen was blood. The receptors derive from a human donor in good health. Each CDR3 is given with its conserved first and last residue. The D gene is left open where the match is weak. Clone size appears in some rows only: once, few, many, or a class for an expanded clone.

TRBV2	NA	TRBJ1-2	NA	TGTGCCAGCAGTTCACCCCGGGGGAACTATGGCTACACCTTC	CASSSPRGNYGYTF
TRBV28	few	TRBJ2-4	TRBD2	TGTGCCAGCAGTCCATTAGCGGGAACGGACATTCAGTACTTC	CASSPLAGTDIQYF
TRBV3-1	NA	TRBJ2-3	NA	TGTGCCAGCAGCCAAGATTGGAGAGGGGGGGGACAGAGGTATTTT	CASSQDWRGGGQRYF
TRBV5-1	NA	TRBJ2-1	NA	TGCGCCAGCAGCTGGGGGGGCGCGGGGCCGCGGAGGTTCTTC	CASSWGGAGPRRFF
TRBV28	few	TRBJ2-6	TRBD2	TGTGCCACCCGGGAGGGGGGGCAGGCCAACGTCCTGACTTTC	CATREGGQANVLTF
TRBV14	NA	TRBJ2-2	NA	TGTGCCAGCAGCCAAGGGCCTAGTCACGACACCGGGGAGCTGTTTTTT	CASSQGPSHDTGELFF
TRBV5-5	NA	TRBJ1-1	NA	TGTGCCAGCAGCTTCGGAGCTACAGATCGTGTGGCTTTCTTT	CASSFGATDRVAFF
TRBV4-3	NA	TRBJ2-7	NA	TGCACCAGCAGCCACGCTGGGGGGGAGCAGTACTTC	CTSSHAGGEQYF
TRBV5-1	NA	TRBJ2-1	NA	TGCGCCAGCAGCCTAAGACAGGAAACCTACAATGAGCAGTTCTTC	CASSLRQETYNEQFF
TRBV27	NA	TRBJ2-7	NA	TGTGCCAGCAGTTGGGCAGGACTTACCTACGAGCAGTACTTC	CASSWAGLTYEQYF
TRBV7-2	few	TRBJ2-1	NA	TGTGCCAGCAGCTTAGCGGTTTACGGGAGTCGAGATGAGCAGTTCTTC	CASSLAVYGSRDEQFF
TRBV5-1	NA	TRBJ1-2	NA	TGTGCCAGCGCGGACAGTTCGTTTAACTATGGCTACACCTTC	CASADSSFNYGYTF
TRBV29-1	few	TRBJ1-2	NA	TGCAGCGTTGCAGGGTCCGTCTATGGCTACACCTTC	CSVAGSVYGYTF
TRBV5-1	NA	TRBJ2-5	NA	TGCGCCAGCAGGGCGGGTGGAGTTTTGGAGACCCAGTACTTC	CASRAGGVLETQYF
TRBV20-1	NA	TRBJ2-3	TRBD1	TGCAGTGCTAGAAAGGGGGCGAGGACGCAGTATTTT	CSARKGARTQYF
TRBV18	NA	TRBJ2-1	TRBD2	TGTGCCAGCTCACCTTTGACTAGCGGGGCGGGTGAGCAGTTCTTC	CASSPLTSGAGEQFF
TRBV5-1	few	TRBJ2-6	TRBD1	TGCGCCAGCAGCCCGGACAGGCTCAGCTCTGGGGCCAACGTCCTGACTTTC	CASSPDRLSSGANVLTF
TRBV7-2	NA	TRBJ2-3	TRBD2	TGTGCCAGCAGCTCCCGACTAGCGGGGGGGTATACGCAGTATTTT	CASSSRLAGGYTQYF
TRBV2	NA	TRBJ2-1	NA	TGTGCCAGCAGTGAAGTCGGGACAACAATGATCGATGAGCAGTTCTTC	CASSEVGTTMIDEQFF
TRBV20-1	NA	TRBJ2-3	NA	TGCGGTGCTAGAGGCCTCCAGCTTGGAGATACGCAGTATTTT	CGARGLQLGDTQYF
TRBV4-3	NA	TRBJ2-3	TRBD2	TGCGCCAGCAGCGAAACCGGGACTAGCGGCTCAGATACGCAGTATTTT	CASSETGTSGSDTQYF
TRBV5-6	few	TRBJ1-5	NA	TGTGCCAGCAGCGGTGGTGGTGCCCAGCATTTT	CASSGGGAQHF
TRBV20-1	few	TRBJ2-7	NA	TGCAGTGCCGAGGGATTTGGGCAGGGCAGGGACGAGCAGTACTTC	CSAEGFGQGRDEQYF
TRBV5-1	NA	TRBJ1-2	NA	TGCGCCAGCAGCGTGACAGGTTCCCTTGACGGGTATGGCTACACCTTC	CASSVTGSLDGYGYTF
TRBV5-5	few	TRBJ1-2	NA	TGTGCCAGCAGCGCTCCGAACAGGGATAACTATGGCTACACCTTC	CASSAPNRDNYGYTF
TRBV7-9	few	TRBJ2-1	NA	TGTGCCACCCACCTGCCGCAGGACAATGAGCAGTTCTTC	CATHLPQDNEQFF
TRBV7-2	NA	TRBJ2-1	NA	TGTGCCAGCACCACGGGGACCCAGAGGAATGAGCAGTTCTTC	CASTTGTQRNEQFF
TRBV20-1	once	TRBJ2-6	NA	TGCAGTGCCCTCTTCCGAGGGGGCTCTGGGGCCAACGTCCTGACTTTC	CSALFRGGSGANVLTF
TRBV2	NA	TRBJ1-5	NA	TGTGCCAGCAGCCCGGCGGGGGTTGGGAGCAATCAGCCCCAGCATTTT	CASSPAGVGSNQPQHF
TRBV4-1	few	TRBJ1-2	TRBD1	TGCGCCAGCAGCCAAGATCACCAGGGGGCCAGCTATGGCTACACCTTC	CASSQDHQGASYGYTF
TRBV11-2	few	TRBJ2-6	NA	TGTGCCAGCAGCTTTTGGGCGTTTGGGGCCAACGTCCTGACTTTC	CASSFWAFGANVLTF
TRBV20-1	NA	TRBJ2-1	NA	TGCAGTGCTAGTCCTCTGGGGATGGACGGTAACAATGAGCAGTTCTTC	CSASPLGMDGNNEQFF